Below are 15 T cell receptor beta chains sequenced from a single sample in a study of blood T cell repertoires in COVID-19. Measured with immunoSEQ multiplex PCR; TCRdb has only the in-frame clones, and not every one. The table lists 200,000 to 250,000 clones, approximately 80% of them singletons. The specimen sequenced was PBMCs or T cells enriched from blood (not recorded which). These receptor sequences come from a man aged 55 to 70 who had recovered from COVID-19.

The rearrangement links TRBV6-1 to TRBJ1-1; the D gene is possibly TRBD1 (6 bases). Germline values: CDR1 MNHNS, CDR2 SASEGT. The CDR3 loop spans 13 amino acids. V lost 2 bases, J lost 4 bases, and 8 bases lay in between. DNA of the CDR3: TGTGCCAGCAGTGAAAACAGGGTCACTGAAGCTTTCTTT. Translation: CASSENRVTEAFF.

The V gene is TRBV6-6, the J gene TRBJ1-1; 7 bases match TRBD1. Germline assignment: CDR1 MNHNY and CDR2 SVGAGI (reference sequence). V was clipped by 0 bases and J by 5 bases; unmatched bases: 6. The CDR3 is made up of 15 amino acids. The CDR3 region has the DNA TGTGCCAGCAGTTACTCGCCAGGGGGTTTTACTGAAGCTTTCTTT. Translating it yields CASSYSPGGFTEAFF.

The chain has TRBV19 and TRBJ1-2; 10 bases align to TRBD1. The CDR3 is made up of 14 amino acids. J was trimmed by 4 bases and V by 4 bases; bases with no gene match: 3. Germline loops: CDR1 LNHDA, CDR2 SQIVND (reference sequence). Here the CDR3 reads CASSRQGAGYGYTF. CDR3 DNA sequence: TGTGCCAGTAGTAGACAGGGGGCCGGCTATGGCTACACCTTC.

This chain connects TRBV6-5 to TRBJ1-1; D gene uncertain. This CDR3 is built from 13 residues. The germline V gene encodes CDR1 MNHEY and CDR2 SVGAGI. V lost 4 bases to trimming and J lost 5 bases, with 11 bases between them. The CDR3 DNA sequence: TGTGCCAGCAGTTCGTCGTGGGAGACTGAAGCTTTCTTT. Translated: CASSSSWETEAFF.

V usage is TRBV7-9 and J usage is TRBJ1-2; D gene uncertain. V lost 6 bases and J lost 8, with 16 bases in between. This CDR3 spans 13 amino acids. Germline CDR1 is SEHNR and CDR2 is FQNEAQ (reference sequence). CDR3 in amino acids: CASSKVPLGGYTF. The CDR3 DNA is TGTGCCAGCAGTAAAGTCCCCCTCGGGGGCTACACCTTC.

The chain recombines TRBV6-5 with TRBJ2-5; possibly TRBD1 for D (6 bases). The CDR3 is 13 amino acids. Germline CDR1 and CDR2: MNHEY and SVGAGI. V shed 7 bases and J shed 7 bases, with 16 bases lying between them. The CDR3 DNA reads TGTGCCAGCACCACACGGCAGGGGAGGACCCAGTACTTC. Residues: CASTTRQGRTQYF.

The CDR3 here is CSVENTNTEAFF. Here the CDR3 DNA reads TGCAGCGTTGAAAACACGAACACTGAAGCTTTCTTT. The rearrangement links TRBV29-1 to TRBJ1-1; D not certain. The CDR3 runs to 12 residues. Trimming stripped 2 bases from V and 1 base from J, with 5 bases between. Germline CDR1 SQVTM, CDR2 ANQGSEA.

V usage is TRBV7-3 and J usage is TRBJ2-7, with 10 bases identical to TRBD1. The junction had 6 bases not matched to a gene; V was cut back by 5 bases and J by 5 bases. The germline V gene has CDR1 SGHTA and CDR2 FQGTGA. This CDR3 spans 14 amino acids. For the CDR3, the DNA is TGTGCCAGCAGCCCCGGGACAGGGGACCACGAGCAGTACTTC. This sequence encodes CASSPGTGDHEQYF.

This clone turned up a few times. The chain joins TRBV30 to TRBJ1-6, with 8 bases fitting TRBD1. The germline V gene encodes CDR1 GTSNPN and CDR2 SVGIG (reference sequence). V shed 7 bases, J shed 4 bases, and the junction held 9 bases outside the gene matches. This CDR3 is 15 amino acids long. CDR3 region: CAFTPGTGYNSPLHF. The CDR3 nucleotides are TGTGCCTTCACTCCCGGGACAGGATATAATTCACCCCTCCACTTT.

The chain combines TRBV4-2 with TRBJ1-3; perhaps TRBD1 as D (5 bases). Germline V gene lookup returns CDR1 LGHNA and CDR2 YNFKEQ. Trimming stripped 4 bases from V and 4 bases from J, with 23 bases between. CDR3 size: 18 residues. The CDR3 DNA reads TGTGCCAGCAGCCCCGGCGGGTGGGGGGTAGGTGACGGAAACACCATATATTTT. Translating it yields CASSPGGWGVGDGNTIYF.

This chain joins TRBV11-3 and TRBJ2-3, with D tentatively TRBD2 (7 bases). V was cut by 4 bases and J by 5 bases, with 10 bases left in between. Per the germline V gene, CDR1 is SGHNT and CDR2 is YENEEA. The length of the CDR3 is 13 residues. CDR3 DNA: TGTGCCAGCAGCTGGGGGGGGCAAGATACGCAGTATTTT. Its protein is CASSWGGQDTQYF.

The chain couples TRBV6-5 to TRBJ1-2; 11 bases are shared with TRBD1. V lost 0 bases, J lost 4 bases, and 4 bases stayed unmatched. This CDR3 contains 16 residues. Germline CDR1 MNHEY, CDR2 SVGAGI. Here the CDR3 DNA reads TGTGCCAGCAGTTACTCGGGACAGGGGGGGAGCTATGGCTACACCTTC. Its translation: CASSYSGQGGSYGYTF.

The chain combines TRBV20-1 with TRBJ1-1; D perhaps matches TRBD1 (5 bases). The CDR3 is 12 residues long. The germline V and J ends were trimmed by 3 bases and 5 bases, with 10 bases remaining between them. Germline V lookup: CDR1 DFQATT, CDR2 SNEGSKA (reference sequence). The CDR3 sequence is CSASAGDTEAFF. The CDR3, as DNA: TGCAGTGCTAGTGCGGGGGATACTGAAGCTTTCTTT.

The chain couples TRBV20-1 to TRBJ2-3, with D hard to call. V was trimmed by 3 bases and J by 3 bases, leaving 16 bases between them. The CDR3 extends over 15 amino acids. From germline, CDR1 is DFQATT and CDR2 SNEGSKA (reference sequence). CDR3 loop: CSASRLRRTTDTQYF. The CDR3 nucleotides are TGCAGTGCTAGTAGACTCCGGAGAACGACAGATACGCAGTATTTT.

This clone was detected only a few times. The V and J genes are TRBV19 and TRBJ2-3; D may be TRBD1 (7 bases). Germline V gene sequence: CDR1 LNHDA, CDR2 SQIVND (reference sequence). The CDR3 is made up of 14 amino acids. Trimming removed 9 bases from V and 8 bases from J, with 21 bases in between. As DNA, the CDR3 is TGTGCCAGCATGGAGGGGGCGCGAGCGGTTACGCAGTATTTT. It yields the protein CASMEGARAVTQYF.